These 29 T cell receptor beta chains were sequenced from one sample in a study of T cells in Graves' hyperthyroidism and ophthalmopathy. The source material, RNA transcripts, was used to amplify TCR beta CDR3 regions. TCR CDR3 underwent first-round RT-PCR with the HTBI primer set. One entry per CDR3 protein results from TCRdb running MiXCR on the multiplex PCR reads. The data hold about 290,000 distinct CDR3 sequences, with around 13% observed a single time. Sequencing was carried out using blood. The source of these receptors is a woman in her forties with Graves' hyperthyroidism.

DNA for the CDR3: TGTGCCAGTAGTATAGATCTCAGGGCTAAGCAGTTCTTC. Its protein product is CASSIDLRAKQFF. The chain carries TRBV19 and TRBJ2-1, with D perhaps TRBD1 (5 bases). With 0 bases removed from V and 11 bases from J, the gap between germline ends came to 11 bases. Germline CDR1 and CDR2: LNHDA and SQIVND (reference sequence). The CDR3 covers 13 residues.

This clonotype was found many times. The chain joins TRBV6-1 to TRBJ2-1; the match to TRBD2 covers 8 bases. CDR1 is MNHNS, CDR2 SASEGT, per germline. Trimming at V came to 1 base and at J to 0 bases, leaving 2 bases not matched to a gene. The CDR3 has 16 amino acids. The CDR3 region is CASSEVSGSSYNEQFF. DNA of the CDR3: TGTGCCAGCAGTGAAGTAAGCGGGAGCTCCTACAATGAGCAGTTCTTC.

The gene calls are TRBV20-1 and TRBJ1-1, with a weak D call TRBD1 (6 bases). CDR3 length equals 14 residues. The germline CDR1 and CDR2 sequences are DFQATT and SNEGSKA (reference sequence). The CDR3 DNA follows: TGCAGAAAAACCGGGGGGGCAGACGGCACTGAAGCTTTCTTT. The encoded protein is CRKTGGADGTEAFF.

Points on this clonotype: This sequence may be a read error, since a much larger clone differs from it by one base. The J gene is TRBJ2-5, the V gene TRBV28; no clear D gene. Germline V lookup: CDR1 MDHEN, CDR2 SYDVKM. This CDR3 is built from 14 residues. V dropped 5 bases and J dropped 4 bases, with 14 bases sitting between them. CDR3 protein: CASSVSGRGETQYF. The CDR3, as DNA: TGTGCCAGCAGTGTATCAGGACGCGGAGAGACCCAGTACTTC.

This clonotype was observed many times. The gene calls are TRBV2 and TRBJ2-1, with no clear D. CDR1 is SNHLY and CDR2 is FYNNEI in the germline V gene. Trimming cost V 7 bases and J 0 bases, with 7 bases left between them. CDR3 length: 13 amino acids. DNA of the CDR3: TGTGCCAGCATACCTAGCTCCTACAATGAGCAGTTCTTC. It yields the protein CASIPSSYNEQFF.

Concerning this clonotype itself: One base away lies a much larger clone, so this may be a sequencing read error. The chain carries TRBV7-2 and TRBJ1-1; no definite D call. V shed 5 bases and J shed 4 bases, with 11 bases lying between them. CDR1 and CDR2 from the germline V gene are SGHTA and FQGNSA. The CDR3 has 13 residues. CDR3 region: CASSPEKSTEAFF. CDR3 sequence (DNA): TGTGCCAGCAGCCCCGAAAAAAGCACTGAAGCTTTCTTT. The full variable domain, with the rest looked up from reference TRBV7-2 and TRBJ1-1, is GAGVSQSPSNKVTEKGKDVELRCDPISGHTALYWYRQSLGQGLEFLIYFQGNSAPDKSGLPSDRFSAERTGGSVSTLTIQRTQQEDSAVYLCASSPEKSTEAFFGQGTRLTVV.

This clonotype was picked up many times. This chain joins TRBV2 and TRBJ2-3; TRBD1 might be the D (5 bases). Germline loops: CDR1 SNHLY, CDR2 FYNNEI. The ends were cut back, 8 bases at V and 6 bases at J, with 9 bases in the middle. The CDR3 has 11 amino acids. CDR3 loop: CASPKGDTQYF. DNA for the CDR3: TGTGCCAGCCCCAAGGGGGATACGCAGTATTTT.

The chain employs TRBV28 and TRBJ1-5, with a weak D call TRBD1 (5 bases). Trimming stripped 5 bases from V and 3 bases from J, with 20 bases between. The CDR3 extends over 17 amino acids. CDR1 is MDHEN, CDR2 SYDVKM, per germline. The CDR3 loop reads CASSPRRGPRANQPQHF. The CDR3 region has the DNA TGTGCCAGCAGTCCCAGGAGGGGCCCACGGGCCAATCAGCCCCAGCATTTT.

In this sample, this clonotype turned up a few times. This rearrangement joins TRBV29-1 to TRBJ2-7; D is possibly TRBD1 or TRBD2 (5 bases each). The CDR3 has 11 residues. Trimming shortened V by 5 bases and J by 7 bases, and 12 bases separated the two germline ends. Germline CDR1 and CDR2: SQVTM and ANQGSEA. The CDR3 loop reads CSVRDVWEQYF. The CDR3 DNA is TGCAGCGTTAGGGACGTGTGGGAGCAGTACTTC.

This clonotype was detected ten times or more. The chain combines TRBV7-6 with TRBJ2-2; 11 bases align to TRBD2. V shed 3 bases and J 6 bases; nucleotides not matched to a gene: 3. This CDR3 is 15 amino acids long. Per the germline V gene, CDR1 is SGHVS and CDR2 is FNYEAQ. The CDR3 loop reads CASSLTSGTPGELFF. The CDR3 DNA reads TGTGCCAGCAGCTTGACTAGCGGGACGCCCGGGGAGCTGTTTTTT.

The V and J genes are TRBV6-1 and TRBJ1-6; possible D gene TRBD1, 5 bases. This CDR3 is 13 amino acids long. The germline CDR1 and CDR2 sequences are MNHNS and SASEGT. The V and J ends lost 6 bases and 8 bases respectively, with 11 bases between them. The CDR3 protein is CASSPEQDSPLHF. The DNA of the CDR3 is TGTGCCAGCAGCCCCGAACAGGATTCACCCCTCCACTTT.

This clonotype occurred many times. This rearrangement joins TRBV30 to TRBJ2-7; D gene unclear. Germline values: CDR1 GTSNPN, CDR2 SVGIG (reference sequence). The CDR3 has 12 amino acids. Trimming took off 0 bases at V and 7 bases at J, with 10 bases between the two ends. The CDR3 loop is CAWSVNLREQYF. CDR3 in DNA: TGTGCCTGGAGTGTTAACCTCAGGGAGCAGTACTTC.

This clonotype was picked up a small number of times. This chain connects TRBV19 to TRBJ2-2; D remains unclear. With 1 base removed from V and 2 bases from J, the gap between germline ends came to 5 bases. In germline, CDR1 is LNHDA, CDR2 SQIVND (reference sequence). The CDR3 has 14 residues. DNA of the CDR3: TGTGCCAGTAGTATAGTCGGTAACACCGGGGAGCTGTTTTTT. This gives the protein CASSIVGNTGELFF.

This clonotype was picked up many times. The rearrangement links TRBV3-1 to TRBJ2-1; a weak D match, TRBD2 (6 bases). Deletions cut 4 bases from V and 2 bases from J, with 18 bases between. Looked up from germline, CDR1 is LGHDT and CDR2 is YNNKEL (reference sequence). The CDR3 contains 17 residues. For the CDR3, the DNA is TGTGCCAGCAGCCCGTTCCGCGGGGTCAGCCCCTACAATGAGCAGTTCTTC. Protein product: CASSPFRGVSPYNEQFF.

This clonotype was detected many times. The rearrangement joins TRBV28 to TRBJ1-1; 8 bases fit TRBD1. J gave up 0 bases and V 8 bases, and 5 bases lay outside the gene matches. The CDR3 is 14 residues long. Germline V gives CDR1 MDHEN, CDR2 SYDVKM. DNA of the CDR3: TGTGCCAGCGGCGACAGGGGCATGAACACTGAAGCTTTCTTT. Amino acid sequence: CASGDRGMNTEAFF.

This clonotype came up many times. J is TRBJ2-3 and V is TRBV27; D possibly corresponds to TRBD2 (5 bases). CDR3 length equals 16 residues. The germline gives CDR1 MNHEY, CDR2 SMNVEV (reference sequence). V lost 0 bases and J 11 bases, leaving 21 bases between the germline ends. The CDR3 DNA sequence: TGTGCCAGCAGTTTATCCCGCACACCGTTCGGGGAGAAGCAGTATTTT. It is translated as CASSLSRTPFGEKQYF.

This clonotype occurred many times. The genes are TRBV7-9 and TRBJ2-7; D is undetermined. From germline, CDR1 is SEHNR and CDR2 FQNEAQ (reference sequence). V was clipped by 1 base and J by 2 bases, with 9 bases between them. The CDR3 extends over 14 amino acids. The CDR3 bases are TGTGCCAGCAGCTTAGAGGGTCACCCCTACGAGCAGTACTTC. It translates to CASSLEGHPYEQYF.

This clonotype was seen ten or more times. The rearrangement links TRBV7-9 to TRBJ1-1; D not certain. The V end lost 2 bases, the J end lost 4 bases, and 11 bases lay between the germline ends. The CDR3 has 14 amino acids. Germline V gene lookup returns CDR1 SEHNR and CDR2 FQNEAQ (reference sequence). The CDR3 DNA is TGTGCCAGCAGCTTAAACTCCCCTTTCACTGAAGCTTTCTTT. Its protein is CASSLNSPFTEAFF.

The gene calls are TRBV6-2 or TRBV6-3 and TRBJ2-7, with D perhaps given as TRBD1 or TRBD2 (5 bases each). This CDR3 contains 13 residues. CDR1 MNHEY and CDR2 SVGEGT come from the germline V gene. The germline V and J ends were trimmed by 4 bases and 3 bases, with 10 bases remaining between them. This CDR3 is CASSWGRDYEQYF. The CDR3 DNA follows: TGTGCCAGCAGTTGGGGACGGGACTACGAGCAGTACTTC.

There are many counts of this clonotype. V gene TRBV5-6 combines with J gene TRBJ2-7, with a possible D match to TRBD2 (5 bases). This CDR3 has 16 amino acids. Trimming removed 2 bases at V and 6 bases at J, with 21 bases between. In germline, CDR1 is SGHDT, CDR2 YYEEEE. The CDR3 spells CASSLRVSRDEGEQYF. DNA of the CDR3: TGTGCCAGCAGCTTAAGGGTGTCCCGGGATGAGGGCGAGCAGTACTTC.

The V gene is TRBV28, the J gene TRBJ2-3; D may be TRBD1 (6 bases). Germline CDR1 and CDR2: MDHEN and SYDVKM. This CDR3 contains 16 residues. Trimming stripped 4 bases from V and 1 base from J, with 15 bases between. This chain's CDR3 is CASSSQGFGGTDTQYF. The CDR3 DNA follows: TGTGCCAGCAGTTCCCAGGGGTTCGGGGGCACAGATACGCAGTATTTT. The full variable domain, its missing parts supplied by reference TRBV28 and TRBJ2-3, is DVKVTQSSRYLVKRTGEKVFLECVQDMDHENMFWYRQDPGLGLRLIYFSYDVKMKEKGDIPEGYSVSREKKERFSLILESASTNQTSMYLCASSSQGFGGTDTQYFGPGTRLTVL.

In the case of this clonotype: Likely a read error: the CDR3 ends without its conserved phenylalanine or tryptophan. The DNA is omitted, as the CDR3 cannot be located on it reliably, and the CDR3 follows TCRdb's listing. The chain recombines TRBV5-1 with TRBJ2-7. The CDR3 length equals 14 residues, ends included. CDR1 is SGHRS and CDR2 is YFSETQ in the germline V gene. CDR3 amino acids: CASSPTTPSYEQCS.

This clonotype was picked up many times. The chain uses TRBV28 and TRBJ1-2; D unclear. CDR1 and CDR2 (germline): MDHEN, SYDVKM. Trimming pared 4 bases from V and 3 bases from J, leaving 12 bases between. The CDR3 extends over 14 amino acids. This CDR3 is CASSSRDGDYGYTF. CDR3 DNA: TGTGCCAGCAGTTCCCGAGACGGAGACTATGGCTACACCTTC.

Many counts were recorded for this clonotype. The gene calls are TRBV10-2 and TRBJ1-5; D perhaps matches TRBD1 (5 bases). Germline V lookup: CDR1 WSHSY, CDR2 SAAADI. The CDR3 has 15 amino acids. With 2 bases removed from V and 3 bases from J, the gap between germline ends came to 11 bases. CDR3 sequence (DNA): TGCGCCAGCAGTGAGGCGGGGCGGTACAATCAGCCCCAGCATTTT. This codes for CASSEAGRYNQPQHF.

Remarks on this clonotype: It may be a read error: a sequence one base away is much more abundant. The rearrangement joins TRBV28 to TRBJ1-3, with D unclear. The germline V gene has CDR1 MDHEN and CDR2 SYDVKM. CDR3 length: 12 amino acids. The ends were cut back, 8 bases at V and 4 bases at J, with 9 bases in the middle. CDR3 sequence: CASGLSGNTIYF. DNA of the CDR3: TGTGCCAGCGGTCTGAGCGGAAACACCATATATTTT.

This clonotype appeared many times. This chain links TRBV28 with TRBJ2-7; unclear D gene. This CDR3 contains 14 residues. Germline loops: CDR1 MDHEN, CDR2 SYDVKM. V was pared by 6 bases and J by 4 bases, with 16 bases between. CDR3: CASSRTVHGYEQYF. The CDR3 DNA is TGTGCCAGCAGCCGGACCGTTCATGGATACGAGCAGTACTTC. Full variable domain (remainder filled in from reference TRBV28 and TRBJ2-7): DVKVTQSSRYLVKRTGEKVFLECVQDMDHENMFWYRQDPGLGLRLIYFSYDVKMKEKGDIPEGYSVSREKKERFSLILESASTNQTSMYLCASSRTVHGYEQYFGPGTRLTVT.

This clonotype occurred a few times. This chain links TRBV30 with TRBJ2-1; 10 nucleotides line up with TRBD2. There are 12 residues in the CDR3. Unmatched junction bases numbered 12, after V lost 7 bases and J lost 15 bases. The germline gives CDR1 GTSNPN, CDR2 SVGIG (reference sequence). CDR3 bases: TGTGCCTCCGACCTAATCAGCGGGAGGGGGTTCTTC. This sequence encodes CASDLISGRGFF.

Many counts were recorded for this clonotype. This rearrangement joins TRBV20-1 to TRBJ2-3, with 9 bases aligning to TRBD2. The CDR3 runs 14 residues. The germline CDR1 and CDR2 sequences are DFQATT and SNEGSKA (reference sequence). The ends lost 3 bases at V and 2 bases at J; junction bases unmatched: 3. The CDR3 spells CSASLAGNTDTQYF. The CDR3 DNA sequence: TGCAGTGCTAGTCTAGCGGGGAACACAGATACGCAGTATTTT.

This clonotype has a count of ten or more. J is TRBJ1-1 and V is TRBV3-1; no definite D call. CDR1 and CDR2 from the germline V gene are LGHDT and YNNKEL (reference sequence). With 0 bases removed from V and 1 base from J, the gap between germline ends came to 9 bases. The CDR3 extends over 15 amino acids. The CDR3 bases are TGTGCCAGCAGCCAAGATCAGAAACGGAACACTGAAGCTTTCTTT. Its protein is CASSQDQKRNTEAFF.